The 24 T cell receptor beta chains below all came from one sample that was sequenced in a study of neoadjuvant anti-PD-1 for oral cavity cancer (dated by TCRdb to 2020 to 2023). Interpreted using the paper, the time point label stands for: after neoadjuvant nivolumab, at surgical resection. The method was the immunoSEQ multiplex PCR assay. Entries here come from immuneACCESS through TCRdb and include only in-frame sequences with V and J called. Some clones fail to appear in such tables; in the studies checked, an unresolved V gene covers under half of the shortfall, and the cause of the remainder is unknown. Across this sample there are around 65,000 clones, with roughly 90% seen only once. The top ten constitute 2.5% to 3.5% of the sample. This specimen was PBMCs, taken after nivolumab (anti-PD-1) treatment. Every receptor here comes from a person between 40 and 79 years old with oral cavity squamous cell carcinoma.

The rearrangement joins TRBV9 to TRBJ2-1, with TRBD1 matching over 7 bases. The germline V gene has CDR1 SGDLS and CDR2 YYNGEE. The CDR3 has 14 amino acids. With 4 bases clipped from V and 2 bases from J, the junction kept 3 bases outside the gene matches. CDR3 residues: CASSLGQTYNEQFF. CDR3 DNA: TGTGCCAGCAGCTTGGGACAGACCTACAATGAGCAGTTCTTC.

In DNA, the CDR3 is TGTGCCAGCAGCTTGACAGCTAGCGGGTCTTACGAGCAGTACTTC. The encoded protein is CASSLTASGSYEQYF. This sequence joins TRBV5-4 and TRBJ2-7; 8 nucleotides line up with TRBD2. The CDR3 covers 15 residues. V gave up 1 base and J gave up 4 bases; unmatched junction bases: 7. From germline, CDR1 is SGHNT and CDR2 YYREEE (reference sequence).

This sequence joins TRBV7-9 and TRBJ1-4, with a possible D match to TRBD1 (6 bases). Per germline, CDR1 SEHNR and CDR2 FQNEAQ (reference sequence). V lost 5 bases and J lost 2, with 15 bases in between. There are 16 residues in the CDR3. The CDR3 nucleotides are TGTGCCAGCAGCCCGCGGGGGCTCGGGACTAATGAAAAACTGTTTTTT. Encoded protein: CASSPRGLGTNEKLFF.

The CDR3 here is CASRRAPPSHEQYF. DNA for the CDR3: TGTGCCAGCCGTCGGGCTCCCCCCAGCCACGAGCAGTACTTC. The chain combines TRBV6-5 with TRBJ2-7; D gene ambiguous. This CDR3 comprises 14 residues. Trimming left V 8 bases short and J 5 bases short, with 19 bases between. CDR1 and CDR2 (germline): MNHEY, SVGAGI.

This clone appeared a few times. The J gene is TRBJ2-7, the V gene TRBV11-3; D perhaps matches TRBD2 (6 bases). Germline V gene lookup returns CDR1 SGHNT and CDR2 YENEEA. The CDR3 is 13 residues long. With 0 bases removed from V and 6 bases from J, the gap between germline ends came to 9 bases. The CDR3 DNA follows: TGTGCCAGCAGCTTAGATGTGGGGGGCGAGCAGTACTTC. The encoded protein is CASSLDVGGEQYF. The complete variable domain, with remaining parts taken from reference TRBV11-3 and TRBJ2-7, reads EAGVVQSPRYKIIEKKQPVAFWCNPISGHNTLYWYLQNLGQGPELLIRYENEEAVDDSQLPKDRFSAERLKGVDSTLKIQPAELGDSAVYLCASSLDVGGEQYFGPGTRLTVT.

This chain links TRBV18 with TRBJ1-5; D is possibly TRBD1 (5 bases). The CDR3 spans 13 residues. In germline, CDR1 is KGHSH, CDR2 LQKENI. Trimming removed 2 bases from V and 5 bases from J, with 7 bases in between. CDR3 residues: CASSPEGYQPQHF. DNA of the CDR3: TGTGCCAGCTCACCAGAGGGGTATCAGCCCCAGCATTTT.

The genes are TRBV5-1 and TRBJ1-2; 7 bases are shared with TRBD1. The CDR3 extends over 16 amino acids. CDR1 SGHRS and CDR2 YFSETQ come from the germline V gene. J lost 0 bases, V lost 1 base, and 6 bases had no gene match. The chain's CDR3 is CASSLRQGRTNYGYTF. The CDR3 nucleotides read TGCGCCAGCAGCTTGCGACAGGGAAGGACTAACTATGGCTACACCTTC.

The chain employs TRBV5-4 and TRBJ2-2; 10 positions match TRBD2. The CDR3 length is 17 residues. Looked up from germline, CDR1 is SGHNT and CDR2 is YYREEE (reference sequence). Losses at the gene ends were 0 bases for V and 1 base for J; bases not matched to a gene: 3. This chain's CDR3 is CASSLDLAGGNTGELFF. The CDR3 DNA reads TGTGCCAGCAGCTTGGATTTAGCGGGAGGGAACACCGGGGAGCTGTTTTTT.

This chain joins TRBV11-2 and TRBJ1-5; tentatively, D is TRBD1 (6 bases). Germline CDR1 reads SGHAT; CDR2 reads FQNNGV. The CDR3 sequence is 17 residues long. Trimming took off 2 bases at V and 6 bases at J, with 20 bases between the two ends. Here the CDR3 DNA reads TGTGCCAGCAGCTTAATTCGGGGGACATTAGAGGGTCAGCCCCAGCATTTT. This codes for CASSLIRGTLEGQPQHF.

This chain joins TRBV2 and TRBJ1-1, with D possibly matching TRBD1 (6 bases). The CDR3 covers 14 residues. The V end lost 6 bases, the J end lost 2 bases, and 13 bases lay between the germline ends. The germline V gene encodes CDR1 SNHLY and CDR2 FYNNEI. The CDR3 sequence: CASRGAGANTEAFF. Written as DNA, the CDR3 is TGTGCCAGCAGAGGGGCAGGGGCCAACACTGAAGCTTTCTTT. Full variable domain (remainder filled in from reference TRBV2 and TRBJ1-1): EPEVTQTPSHQVTQMGQEVILRCVPISNHLYFYWYRQILGQKVEFLVSFYNNEISEKSEIFDDQFSVERPDGSNFTLKIRSTKLEDSAMYFCASRGAGANTEAFFGQGTRLTVV.

The rearrangement joins TRBV28 to TRBJ1-5, with TRBD1 matching over 9 bases. The junction had 9 bases not matched to a gene; V was cut back by 3 bases and J by 3 bases. Germline assignment: CDR1 MDHEN and CDR2 SYDVKM. The CDR3 covers 17 residues. The CDR3 here is CASSLGQGTSLNQPQHF. The CDR3 DNA reads TGTGCCAGCAGTTTGGGACAGGGAACGAGCCTCAATCAGCCCCAGCATTTT.

The chain links TRBV2 to TRBJ2-7; D is possibly TRBD2 (6 bases). Germline assignment: CDR1 SNHLY and CDR2 FYNNEI. The germline V and J ends were trimmed by 5 bases and 5 bases, with 13 bases remaining between them. This CDR3 is built from 13 residues. The CDR3 DNA follows: TGTGCCAGCAGTCCGGGACTCGAAAACGAGCAGTACTTC. Its translation: CASSPGLENEQYF.

The V call is TRBV6-6, the J call TRBJ2-1; D possibly corresponds to TRBD2 (5 bases). V lost 5 bases, J lost 8 bases, and 13 bases lay in between. The V gene's germline CDR1 is MNHNY and CDR2 SVGAGI (reference sequence). The CDR3 is made up of 13 amino acids. The CDR3 here is CASSTPSSYEQFF. CDR3 sequence (DNA): TGTGCCAGCAGTACCCCTAGCAGCTATGAGCAGTTCTTC.

This clone was detected only a few times. The chain couples TRBV11-2 to TRBJ1-3, with a possible D match to TRBD1 (5 bases). In germline, CDR1 is SGHAT, CDR2 FQNNGV. This CDR3 has 15 residues. Trimming removed 6 bases at V and 0 bases at J, with 12 bases between. The CDR3 spells CASRGLRFSGNTIYF. The DNA of the CDR3 is TGTGCCAGCAGGGGACTCAGATTCTCTGGAAACACCATATATTTT.

The V gene is TRBV5-4, the J gene TRBJ1-1; TRBD1 is a possible D gene (5 bases). The CDR3 has 14 amino acids. Germline V gives CDR1 SGHNT, CDR2 YYREEE (reference sequence). The V and J ends lost 4 bases and 1 base respectively, with 11 bases between them. The CDR3 DNA reads TGTGCCAGCAGCACTACCACAGGGAACACTGAAGCTTTCTTT. This translates into CASSTTTGNTEAFF.

This rearrangement joins TRBV2 to TRBJ1-5; 10 bases fit TRBD1. V lost 6 bases to trimming and J lost 6 bases; unmatched junction nucleotides: 8. The CDR3 spans 15 residues. CDR1 is SNHLY and CDR2 is FYNNEI in the germline V gene. CDR3 DNA: TGTGCCAGCAGAGAGGGGACAGGGGCGGGTCAGCCCCAGCATTTT. Translating it yields CASREGTGAGQPQHF. The full variable domain, with the rest looked up from reference TRBV2 and TRBJ1-5, is EPEVTQTPSHQVTQMGQEVILRCVPISNHLYFYWYRQILGQKVEFLVSFYNNEISEKSEIFDDQFSVERPDGSNFTLKIRSTKLEDSAMYFCASREGTGAGQPQHFGDGTRLSIL.

V and J are TRBV9 and TRBJ2-7; 11 nucleotides agree with TRBD2. CDR1 and CDR2 from the germline V gene are SGDLS and YYNGEE. After removal of 4 bases from V and 3 bases from J, the junction contained 3 bases not matched to a gene. The CDR3 consists of 14 residues. CDR3 bases: TGTGCCAGCAGCTTCGGACTAGCGGGCTACGAGCAGTACTTC. Its protein is CASSFGLAGYEQYF.

This rearrangement joins TRBV25-1 to TRBJ2-1; D remains unclear. The CDR3 has 14 residues. V was pared by 3 bases and J by 0 bases, with 6 bases between. Germline V CDR1 and CDR2: MGHDK, SYGVNS. For the CDR3, the DNA is TGTGCCAGCAGTGACCCGAGCTCCTACAATGAGCAGTTCTTC. Translation: CASSDPSSYNEQFF. Together with reference TRBV25-1 and TRBJ2-1, the CDR3 gives the full variable domain: EADIYQTPRYLVIGTGKKITLECSQTMGHDKMYWYQQDPGMELHLIHYSYGVNSTEKGDLSSESTVSRIRTEHFPLTLESARPSHTSQYLCASSDPSSYNEQFFGPGTRLTVL.

This chain uses TRBV5-4 with TRBJ1-1; D gene ambiguous. The CDR3 has 15 residues. Germline loops: CDR1 SGHNT, CDR2 YYREEE (reference sequence). V was clipped by 4 bases and J by 0 bases, with 13 bases between them. CDR3 loop: CASSALPPLNTEAFF. The CDR3 coding sequence is TGTGCCAGCAGCGCCCTTCCCCCCCTGAACACTGAAGCTTTCTTT.

The V call is TRBV30, the J call TRBJ2-2, with D tentatively TRBD1 or TRBD2 (6 bases each). The CDR3 is 15 residues long. Germline CDR1 reads GTSNPN; CDR2 reads SVGIG (reference sequence). The V gene lost 4 bases and the J gene lost 5 bases, with 17 bases spanning the gap. The DNA for the CDR3 is TGTGCCTGGACATCGGGGGCCGGTCGGACCGGGGAGCTGTTTTTT. Protein: CAWTSGAGRTGELFF.

The genes are TRBV7-2 and TRBJ1-2; D remains ambiguous. CDR1 and CDR2 from the germline V gene are SGHTA and FQGNSA. The CDR3 has 13 residues. Deletions cut 5 bases from V and 2 bases from J, with 9 bases between. The CDR3 sequence: CASSPRHNYGYTF. The CDR3 DNA reads as TGTGCCAGCAGCCCCCGCCACAACTATGGCTACACCTTC.

This chain links TRBV29-1 with TRBJ1-1; D is unclear. CDR1 is SQVTM and CDR2 is ANQGSEA in the germline V gene. Trimming took 5 bases from V and 7 from J, leaving 8 bases between them. The CDR3 covers 10 residues. CDR3: CSVRNVEAFF. As DNA, the CDR3 is TGCAGCGTTCGGAACGTTGAAGCTTTCTTT. The complete variable domain, with remaining parts taken from reference TRBV29-1 and TRBJ1-1, reads SAVISQKPSRDICQRGTSLTIQCQVDSQVTMMFWYRQQPGQSLTLIATANQGSEATYESGFVIDKFPISRPNLTFSTLTVSNMSPEDSSIYLCSVRNVEAFFGQGTRLTVV.

In this sample, this clone turned up once. V usage is TRBV27 and J usage is TRBJ1-1, with D tentatively TRBD1 (5 bases). The germline V and J ends were trimmed by 0 bases and 4 bases, with 9 bases remaining between them. CDR3 length: 14 residues. Germline V gene data show CDR1 as MNHEY and CDR2 as SMNVEV (reference sequence). The CDR3 nucleotides are TGTGCCAGCAGTTTATCGTGGGGGGGCACTGAAGCTTTCTTT. It yields the protein CASSLSWGGTEAFF.

The chain is built from TRBV5-1 and TRBJ2-4; unclear D gene. Trimming left V 0 bases short and J 0 bases short, with 7 bases between. The CDR3 runs 15 residues. CDR1 and CDR2 (germline): SGHRS, YFSETQ. The CDR3 is CASSLGTLAKNIQYF. The CDR3 DNA reads as TGCGCCAGCAGCTTGGGTACCCTAGCCAAAAACATTCAGTACTTC.